The 19 T cell receptor beta chains given below trace back to one sample, sequenced in a study of blood T cell repertoires in COVID-19. Repertoires were generated with immunoSEQ multiplex PCR, while TCRdb's copy carries only in-frame clones and drops some. Seen here are hundreds of thousands of clones, roughly 84% observed once, and the top ten hold 2% to 2.5%. The sample comprised peripheral blood. The receptors come from a middle-aged woman who had recovered from COVID-19.

This sequence joins TRBV3-1 (or the pseudogene TRBV3-2) and TRBJ2-1; 7 positions match TRBD2. Germline V CDR1 and CDR2: LGHDT, YNNKEL (reference sequence). Germline trimming cut 1 base from V and 4 bases from J; bases unmatched to any gene: 7. The CDR3 has 16 amino acids. The CDR3 DNA reads TGTGCCAGCAGCCAAGTAAAACTAGCGCCATACAATGAGCAGTTCTTC. This sequence encodes CASSQVKLAPYNEQFF.

This chain joins TRBV21-1 and TRBJ2-1; the listed D gene, TRBD2, was not tested against the DNA. TRBV21-1 is tagged as a pseudogene. The CDR3 contains 14 residues. The CDR3 DNA is TGTGCCAGCAGCAAGCCGACTAGCGTGGATGAGCAGTTCTTC. Its translation is CASSKPTSVDEQFF.

The chain carries TRBV28 and TRBJ1-5; the D gene is possibly TRBD1 (5 bases). The CDR3 loop spans 17 amino acids. The V gene's germline CDR1 is MDHEN and CDR2 SYDVKM. V was shortened by 7 bases and J by 2 bases, with 21 bases between the two germline ends. The CDR3 here is CASTKTGGVSGNQPQHF. CDR3 bases: TGTGCCAGCACTAAGACGGGGGGGGTGTCGGGCAATCAGCCCCAGCATTTT. The full variable domain, in which reference TRBV28 and TRBJ1-5 provide the parts outside the CDR3, is DVKVTQSSRYLVKRTGEKVFLECVQDMDHENMFWYRQDPGLGLRLIYFSYDVKMKEKGDIPEGYSVSREKKERFSLILESASTNQTSMYLCASTKTGGVSGNQPQHFGDGTRLSIL.

The chain uses TRBV2 and TRBJ1-2; 11 bases are shared with TRBD1. The CDR3 runs to 15 residues. After removal of 6 bases from V and 3 bases from J, the junction contained 6 bases not matched to a gene. Germline lookup yields CDR1 SNHLY and CDR2 FYNNEI. CDR3 sequence reads: CASSPRTGGDYGYTF. The CDR3 DNA is TGTGCCAGCAGCCCGAGGACAGGGGGCGACTATGGCTACACCTTC.

This clone came up a few times. The chain combines TRBV4-2 with TRBJ2-7; 9 nucleotides agree with TRBD2. CDR1 is LGHNA and CDR2 is YNFKEQ in the germline V gene. V trimming: 3 bases; J trimming: 0 bases; junction bases outside the gene matches: 3. The CDR3 covers 15 residues. CDR3 sequence (DNA): TGTGCCAGCAGCCAGCGTAGCGGGAGCTCCTACGAGCAGTACTTC. It specifies CASSQRSGSSYEQYF.

The chain couples TRBV19 to TRBJ2-7, with 8 nucleotides matching TRBD2. This CDR3 is 17 amino acids long. The germline gives CDR1 LNHDA, CDR2 SQIVND (reference sequence). V lost 1 base to trimming and J lost 1 base; unmatched junction nucleotides: 9. The CDR3: CASSIGGGSGKSYEQYF. In nucleotides, the CDR3 is TGTGCCAGTAGTATAGGTGGCGGTAGCGGGAAATCCTACGAGCAGTACTTC. Combining the CDR3 with reference TRBV19 and TRBJ2-7 gives the whole variable domain DGGITQSPKYLFRKEGQNVTLSCEQNLNHDAMYWYRQDPGQGLRLIYYSQIVNDFQKGDIAEGYSVSREKKESFPLTVTSAQKNPTAFYLCASSIGGGSGKSYEQYFGPGTRLTVT.

This clone was detected only a few times. V gene TRBV6-5 combines with J gene TRBJ2-7; TRBD1 matches 7 bases. The V segment lost 2 bases and the J segment 5 bases; nucleotides outside the gene matches: 3. Germline CDR1 reads MNHEY; CDR2 reads SVGAGI. There are 13 residues in the CDR3. The CDR3 spells CASSYRQGDEQYF. In nucleotides, the CDR3 is TGTGCCAGCAGTTACCGTCAGGGGGACGAGCAGTACTTC.

The chain couples TRBV2 to TRBJ1-2, with D unresolved. Per the germline V gene, CDR1 is SNHLY and CDR2 is FYNNEI. V dropped 3 bases and J dropped 4 bases, with 12 bases sitting between them. The CDR3 loop spans 14 amino acids. In nucleotides, the CDR3 is TGTGCCAGCAGTGAGACCACGAGGCGCTATGGCTACACCTTC. It translates to CASSETTRRYGYTF.

The CDR3 nucleotides read TGTGCCAGCACCCAGGGACAGAGCACAGATACGCAGTATTTT. It yields the protein CASTQGQSTDTQYF. This chain uses TRBV7-3 with TRBJ2-3, with TRBD1 matching over 7 bases. This CDR3 comprises 14 residues. The J segment lost 0 bases and the V segment lost 7 bases, leaving 4 bases of the junction unmatched. Per germline, CDR1 SGHTA and CDR2 FQGTGA. The full variable domain, rest sourced from reference TRBV7-3 and TRBJ2-3, is GAGVSQTPSNKVTEKGKYVELRCDPISGHTALYWYRQSLGQGPEFLIYFQGTGAADDSGLPNDRFFAVRPEGSVSTLKIQRTERGDSAVYLCASTQGQSTDTQYFGPGTRLTVL.

The rearrangement joins TRBV2 to TRBJ2-3; TRBD1 matches 8 bases. Looked up from germline, CDR1 is SNHLY and CDR2 is FYNNEI. Losses at the gene ends were 4 bases for V and 3 bases for J; bases not matched to a gene: 6. The CDR3 contains 15 residues. Here the CDR3 reads CASSGRQGATDTQYF. The CDR3, as DNA: TGTGCCAGCAGTGGGCGGCAGGGGGCGACAGATACGCAGTATTTT.

The chain has TRBV7-9 and TRBJ1-4; 9 nucleotides match TRBD1. With V trimmed by 5 bases and J by 5 bases, 12 bases remained unmatched. Germline V gene data show CDR1 as SEHNR and CDR2 as FQNEAQ (reference sequence). The CDR3 extends over 17 amino acids. CDR3 sequence (DNA): TGTGCCAGCAGCCCGGACAGGGGCCGCACCACGAATGAAAAACTGTTTTTT. This codes for CASSPDRGRTTNEKLFF. The whole variable domain, remainder taken from reference TRBV7-9 and TRBJ1-4, is DTGVSQNPRHKITKRGQNVTFRCDPISEHNRLYWYRQTLGQGPEFLTYFQNEAQLEKSRLLSDRFSAERPKGSFSTLEIQRTEQGDSAMYLCASSPDRGRTTNEKLFFGSGTQLSVL.

The rearrangement links TRBV7-9 to TRBJ2-7, with a tentative D call TRBD1 (5 bases). V lost 4 bases and J lost 3, with 10 bases in between. The germline V gene encodes CDR1 SEHNR and CDR2 FQNEAQ (reference sequence). The CDR3 is 13 residues long. The CDR3 DNA reads as TGTGCCAGCAGCTCCTCCGACAGCTACGAGCAGTACTTC. Protein product: CASSSSDSYEQYF. Based on the CDR3 plus reference TRBV7-9 and TRBJ2-7, the full variable domain is DTGVSQNPRHKITKRGQNVTFRCDPISEHNRLYWYRQTLGQGPEFLTYFQNEAQLEKSRLLSDRFSAERPKGSFSTLEIQRTEQGDSAMYLCASSSSDSYEQYFGPGTRLTVT.

The chain couples TRBV6-1 to TRBJ1-2; the match to TRBD1 covers 7 bases. J lost 7 bases, V lost 3 bases, and 11 bases had no gene match. The germline V gene has CDR1 MNHNS and CDR2 SASEGT. CDR3 size: 15 residues. The CDR3 sequence is CASSEQTGITSGYTF. CDR3 nucleotides: TGTGCCAGCAGTGAGCAGACAGGGATTACAAGTGGCTACACCTTC.

The V gene is TRBV19, the J gene TRBJ2-7; D is unresolved. CDR3 size: 16 residues. The germline V gene has CDR1 LNHDA and CDR2 SQIVND (reference sequence). V was shortened by 3 bases and J by 2 bases, with 17 bases between the two germline ends. The CDR3 loop is CASSIRPSAGTYEQYF. The CDR3 DNA reads as TGTGCCAGTAGTATTAGGCCAAGCGCCGGCACCTACGAGCAGTACTTC. The complete variable domain, with remaining parts taken from reference TRBV19 and TRBJ2-7, reads DGGITQSPKYLFRKEGQNVTLSCEQNLNHDAMYWYRQDPGQGLRLIYYSQIVNDFQKGDIAEGYSVSREKKESFPLTVTSAQKNPTAFYLCASSIRPSAGTYEQYFGPGTRLTVT.

Details on this clone: Within the sample, other DNA sequences also encode this same CDR3. This chain connects TRBV30 to TRBJ2-3; TRBD2 matches at 9 bases. V lost 1 base to trimming and J lost 0 bases; unmatched junction nucleotides: 2. This CDR3 region has 15 residues. Germline CDR1 GTSNPN, CDR2 SVGIG (reference sequence). The CDR3 spells CAWSGLAGSTDTQYF. CDR3 coding DNA: TGTGCCTGGAGTGGGCTAGCGGGAAGCACAGATACGCAGTATTTT.

CDR3 coding DNA: TGTGCCAGCAGCGCCTTATCCGGGACAGGTGTAATGTCCTCACCCCTCCACTTT. This gives the protein CASSALSGTGVMSSPLHF. The chain couples TRBV11-2 to TRBJ1-6; 8 nucleotides align to TRBD1. Germline CDR1 is SGHAT and CDR2 is FQNNGV. CDR3 size: 18 residues. V gave up 5 bases and J gave up 10 bases; unmatched junction bases: 19.

The chain couples TRBV3-1 (or the pseudogene TRBV3-2) to TRBJ2-7; 7 nucleotides line up with TRBD2. Trimming cost V 0 bases and J 0 bases; bases outside gene matches: 5. The CDR3 consists of 16 residues. Germline-derived CDR1 and CDR2 are LGHDT and YNNKEL (reference sequence). This chain's CDR3 is CASSQDLERDSYEQYF. The CDR3 region has the DNA TGTGCCAGCAGCCAAGATCTGGAGCGGGACTCCTACGAGCAGTACTTC.

CDR3 protein: CASSGLGTGLPRYF. The CDR3 coding sequence is TGTGCCAGCAGTGGTTTGGGGACAGGGCTCCCCCGGTACTTC. The chain uses TRBV28 and TRBJ2-7, with 9 bases fitting TRBD1. Germline CDR1 is MDHEN and CDR2 is SYDVKM. The V segment lost 5 bases and the J segment 12 bases; nucleotides outside the gene matches: 14. The CDR3 is 14 amino acids. Based on the CDR3 plus reference TRBV28 and TRBJ2-7, the full variable domain is DVKVTQSSRYLVKRTGEKVFLECVQDMDHENMFWYRQDPGLGLRLIYFSYDVKMKEKGDIPEGYSVSREKKERFSLILESASTNQTSMYLCASSGLGTGLPRYFGPGTRLTVT.

The chain links TRBV6-5 to TRBJ1-2, with TRBD1 matching over 10 bases. With 10 bases clipped from V and 9 bases from J, the junction kept 11 bases outside the gene matches. The CDR3 runs to 13 residues. CDR1 and CDR2 from the germline V gene are MNHEY and SVGAGI. DNA of the CDR3: TGTGCCACTGGGGACAGGGGATTGCCGAGCTACACCTTC. Translation gives CATGDRGLPSYTF.